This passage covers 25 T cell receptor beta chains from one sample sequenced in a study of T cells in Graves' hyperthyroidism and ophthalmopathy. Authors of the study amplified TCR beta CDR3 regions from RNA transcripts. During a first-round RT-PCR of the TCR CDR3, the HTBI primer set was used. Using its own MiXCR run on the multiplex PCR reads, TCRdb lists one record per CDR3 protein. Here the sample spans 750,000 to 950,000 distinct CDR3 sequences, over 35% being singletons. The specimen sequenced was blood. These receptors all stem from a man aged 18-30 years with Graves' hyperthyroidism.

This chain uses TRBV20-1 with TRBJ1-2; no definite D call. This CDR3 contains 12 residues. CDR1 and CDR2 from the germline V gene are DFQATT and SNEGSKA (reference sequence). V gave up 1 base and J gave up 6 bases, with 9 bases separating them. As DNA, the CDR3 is TGCAGTGCTAGAGCTCTAGCGGATGGCTACACCTTC. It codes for CSARALADGYTF.

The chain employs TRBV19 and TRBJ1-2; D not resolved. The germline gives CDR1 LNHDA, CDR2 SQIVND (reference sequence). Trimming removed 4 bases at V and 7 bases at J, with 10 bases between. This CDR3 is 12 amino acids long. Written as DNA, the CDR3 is TGTGCCAGTAGTACCACCCCCGCTGGCTACACCTTC. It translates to CASSTTPAGYTF. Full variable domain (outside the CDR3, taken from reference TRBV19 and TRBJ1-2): DGGITQSPKYLFRKEGQNVTLSCEQNLNHDAMYWYRQDPGQGLRLIYYSQIVNDFQKGDIAEGYSVSREKKESFPLTVTSAQKNPTAFYLCASSTTPAGYTFGSGTRLTVV.

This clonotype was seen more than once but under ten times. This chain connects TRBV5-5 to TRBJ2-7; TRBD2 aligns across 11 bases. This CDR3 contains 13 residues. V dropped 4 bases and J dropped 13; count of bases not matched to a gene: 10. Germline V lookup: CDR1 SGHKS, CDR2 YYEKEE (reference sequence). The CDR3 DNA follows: TGTGCCAGCAGCCATCCCGGGACTAGCGGATTTTACTTC. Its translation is CASSHPGTSGFYF.

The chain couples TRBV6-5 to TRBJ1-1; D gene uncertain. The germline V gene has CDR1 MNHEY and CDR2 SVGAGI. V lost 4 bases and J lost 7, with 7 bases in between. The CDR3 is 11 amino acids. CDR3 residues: CASSSRFEAFF. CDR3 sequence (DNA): TGTGCCAGCAGTTCCCGCTTTGAAGCTTTCTTT.

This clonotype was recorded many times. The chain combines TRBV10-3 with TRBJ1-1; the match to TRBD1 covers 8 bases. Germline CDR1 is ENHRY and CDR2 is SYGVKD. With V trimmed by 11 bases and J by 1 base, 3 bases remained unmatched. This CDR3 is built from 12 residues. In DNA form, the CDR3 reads TGTGCCTCCGGGACAGGGAACACTGAAGCTTTCTTT. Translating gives CASGTGNTEAFF.

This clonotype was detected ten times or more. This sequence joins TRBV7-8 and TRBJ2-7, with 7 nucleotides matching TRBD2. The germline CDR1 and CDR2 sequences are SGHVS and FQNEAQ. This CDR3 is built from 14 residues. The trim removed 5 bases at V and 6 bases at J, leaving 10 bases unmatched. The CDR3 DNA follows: TGTGCCAGCAGCCCCATGGGACCGGGGGGCGAGCAGTACTTC. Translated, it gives CASSPMGPGGEQYF.

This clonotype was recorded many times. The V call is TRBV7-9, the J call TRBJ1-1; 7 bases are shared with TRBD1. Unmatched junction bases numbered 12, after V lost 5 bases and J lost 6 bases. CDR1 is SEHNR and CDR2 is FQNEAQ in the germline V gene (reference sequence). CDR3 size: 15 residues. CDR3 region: CASSGPTGDEAEAFF. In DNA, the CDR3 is TGTGCCAGCAGCGGTCCCACAGGGGATGAGGCTGAAGCTTTCTTT.

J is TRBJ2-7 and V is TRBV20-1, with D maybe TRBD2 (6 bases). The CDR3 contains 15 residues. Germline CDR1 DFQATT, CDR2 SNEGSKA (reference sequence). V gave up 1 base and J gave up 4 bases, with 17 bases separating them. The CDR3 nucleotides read TGCAGTGCTAGAGTAGGGCGGGGCCTGTTTTACGAGCAGTACTTC. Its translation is CSARVGRGLFYEQYF.

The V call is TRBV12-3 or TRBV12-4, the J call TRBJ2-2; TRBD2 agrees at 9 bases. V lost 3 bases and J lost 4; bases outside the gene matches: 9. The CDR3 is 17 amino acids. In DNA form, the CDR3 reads TGTGCCAGCAGTTTCTCGAGCGGGGGGCCGTCCACCGGGGAGCTGTTTTTT. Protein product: CASSFSSGGPSTGELFF.

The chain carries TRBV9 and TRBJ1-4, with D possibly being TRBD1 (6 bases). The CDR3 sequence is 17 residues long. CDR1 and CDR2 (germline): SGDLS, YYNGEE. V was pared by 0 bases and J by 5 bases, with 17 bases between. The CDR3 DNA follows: TGTGCCAGCAGCGTAGACGAGGGCGGGACACTAAATGAAAAACTGTTTTTT. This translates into CASSVDEGGTLNEKLFF.

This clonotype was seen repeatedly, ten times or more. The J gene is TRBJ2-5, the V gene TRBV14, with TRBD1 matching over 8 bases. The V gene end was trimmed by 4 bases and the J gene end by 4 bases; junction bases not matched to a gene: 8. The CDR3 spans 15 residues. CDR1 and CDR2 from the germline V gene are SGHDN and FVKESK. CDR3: CASSRGQGRGETQYF. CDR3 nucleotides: TGTGCCAGCAGCCGTGGACAGGGCCGCGGAGAGACCCAGTACTTC.

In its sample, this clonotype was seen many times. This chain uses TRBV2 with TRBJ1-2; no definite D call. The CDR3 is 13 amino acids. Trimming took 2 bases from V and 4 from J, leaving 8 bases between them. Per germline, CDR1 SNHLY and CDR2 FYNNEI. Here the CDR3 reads CASSERAVYGYTF. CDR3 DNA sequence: TGTGCCAGCAGTGAACGGGCAGTCTATGGCTACACCTTC.

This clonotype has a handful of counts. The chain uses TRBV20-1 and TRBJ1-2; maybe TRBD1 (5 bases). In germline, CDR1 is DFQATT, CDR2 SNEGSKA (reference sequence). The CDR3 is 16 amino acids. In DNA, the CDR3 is TGCAGCGCGTCGACGACCAGAGGGGTGGCTAACTATGGCTACACCTTC. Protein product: CSASTTRGVANYGYTF.

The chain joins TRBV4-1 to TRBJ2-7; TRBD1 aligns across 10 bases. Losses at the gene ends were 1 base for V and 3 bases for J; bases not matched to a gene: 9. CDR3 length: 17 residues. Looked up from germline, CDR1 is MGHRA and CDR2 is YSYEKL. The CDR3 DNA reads TGCGCCAGCAGCCAAGTAGGGGGACAGGGGTCCTTCTACGAGCAGTACTTC. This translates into CASSQVGGQGSFYEQYF.

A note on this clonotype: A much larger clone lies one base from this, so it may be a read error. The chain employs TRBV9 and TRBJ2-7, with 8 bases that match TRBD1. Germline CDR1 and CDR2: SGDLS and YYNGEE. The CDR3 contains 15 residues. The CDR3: CASNVEGTGLYEQYF. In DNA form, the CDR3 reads TGTGCCAGCAACGTAGAGGGGACAGGACTCTACGAGCAGTACTTC.

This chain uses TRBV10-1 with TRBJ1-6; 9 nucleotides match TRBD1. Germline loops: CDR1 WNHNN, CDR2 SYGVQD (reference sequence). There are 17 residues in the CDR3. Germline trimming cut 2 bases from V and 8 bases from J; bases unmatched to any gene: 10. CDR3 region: CASSETPTGGRHSPLHF. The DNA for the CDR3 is TGCGCCAGCAGTGAGACCCCGACAGGGGGACGTCATTCACCCCTCCACTTT.

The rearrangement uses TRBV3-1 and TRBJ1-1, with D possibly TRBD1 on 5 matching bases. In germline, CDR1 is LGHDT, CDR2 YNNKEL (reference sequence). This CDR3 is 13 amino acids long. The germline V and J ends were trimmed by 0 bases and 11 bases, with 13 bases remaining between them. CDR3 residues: CASSQEGGGRAFF. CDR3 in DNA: TGTGCCAGCAGCCAAGAGGGGGGGGGTCGGGCTTTCTTT.

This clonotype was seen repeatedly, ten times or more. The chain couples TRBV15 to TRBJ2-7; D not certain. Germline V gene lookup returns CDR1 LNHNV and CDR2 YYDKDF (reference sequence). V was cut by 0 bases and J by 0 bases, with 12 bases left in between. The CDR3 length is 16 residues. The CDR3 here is CATSRDLGRSSYEQYF. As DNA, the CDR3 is TGTGCCACCAGCAGAGATCTAGGCAGAAGCTCCTACGAGCAGTACTTC.

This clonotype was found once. The CDR3 loop reads CASSFGLGDTEAFF. In nucleotides, the CDR3 is TGTGCCAGCAGTTTTGGACTCGGGGACACTGAAGCTTTCTTT. This chain links TRBV2 with TRBJ1-1; no firm D call. Trimming shortened V by 5 bases and J by 3 bases, and 13 bases separated the two germline ends. The germline CDR1 and CDR2 sequences are SNHLY and FYNNEI. The CDR3 runs to 14 residues.

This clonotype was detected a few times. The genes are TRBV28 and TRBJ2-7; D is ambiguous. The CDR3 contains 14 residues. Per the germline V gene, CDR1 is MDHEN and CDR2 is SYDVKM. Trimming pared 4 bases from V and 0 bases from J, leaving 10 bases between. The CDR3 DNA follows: TGTGCCAGCAGTTCGACGGATATCTCCTACGAGCAGTACTTC. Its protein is CASSSTDISYEQYF.

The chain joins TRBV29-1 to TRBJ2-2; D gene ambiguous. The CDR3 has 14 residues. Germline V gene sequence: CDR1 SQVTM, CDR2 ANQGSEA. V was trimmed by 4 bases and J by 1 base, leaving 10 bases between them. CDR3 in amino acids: CSVARGGNTGELFF. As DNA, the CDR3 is TGCAGCGTTGCGCGAGGCGGGAACACCGGGGAGCTGTTTTTT.

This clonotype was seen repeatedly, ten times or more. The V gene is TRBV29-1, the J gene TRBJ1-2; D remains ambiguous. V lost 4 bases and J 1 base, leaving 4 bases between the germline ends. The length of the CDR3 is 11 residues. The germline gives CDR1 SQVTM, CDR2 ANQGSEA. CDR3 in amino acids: CSVGGNYGYTF. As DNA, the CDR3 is TGCAGCGTTGGGGGTAACTATGGCTACACCTTC.

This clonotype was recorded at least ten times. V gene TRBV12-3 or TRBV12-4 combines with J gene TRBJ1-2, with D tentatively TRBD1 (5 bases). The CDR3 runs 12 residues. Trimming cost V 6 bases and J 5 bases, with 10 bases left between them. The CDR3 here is CASSTTVYGYTF. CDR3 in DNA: TGTGCCAGCAGCACGACAGTTTATGGCTACACCTTC.

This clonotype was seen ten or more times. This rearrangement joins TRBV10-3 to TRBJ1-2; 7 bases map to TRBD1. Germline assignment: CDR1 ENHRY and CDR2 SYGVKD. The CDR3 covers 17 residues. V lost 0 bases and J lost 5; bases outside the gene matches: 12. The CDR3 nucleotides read TGTGCCATCAGTGAGTCAATTGTAAGGGGGCTGAGTTATGGCTACACCTTC. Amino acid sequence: CAISESIVRGLSYGYTF.

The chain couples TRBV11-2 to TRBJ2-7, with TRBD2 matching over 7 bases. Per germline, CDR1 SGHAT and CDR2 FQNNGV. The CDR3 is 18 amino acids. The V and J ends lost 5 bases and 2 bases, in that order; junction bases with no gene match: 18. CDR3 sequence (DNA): TGTGCCAGCAGCCAAGATTTAGCCCGAAGGGAGGGGCCCTACGAGCAGTACTTC. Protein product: CASSQDLARREGPYEQYF.